The 30 T cell receptor beta chains below were found in one sample sequenced in a study of blood T cell repertoires in COVID-19. Profiled with immunoSEQ multiplex PCR; TCRdb holds only in-frame clones, not every one. The table includes over 250,000 clones, roughly nine tenths detected once. The sample was peripheral blood. Receptors originate from a man aged 55 to 70 who had recovered from COVID-19.

In its sample, this clone was seen once. The rearrangement joins TRBV5-8 to TRBJ1-1; no clear D. The V gene's germline CDR1 is SGHTS and CDR2 YDEGEE. Trimming shortened V by 5 bases and J by 11 bases, and 16 bases separated the two germline ends. The CDR3 is 12 residues long. The CDR3 sequence is CASSVAARWAFF. The CDR3 nucleotides are TGTGCCAGCAGTGTAGCGGCGCGCTGGGCTTTCTTT. Full variable domain (missing parts from reference TRBV5-8 and TRBJ1-1): EAGVTQSPTHLIKTRGQQATLRCSPISGHTSVYWYQQALGLGLQFLLWYDEGEERNRGNFPPRFSGRQFPNYSSELNVNALELEDSALYLCASSVAARWAFFGQGTRLTVV.

The V gene is TRBV5-6, the J gene TRBJ2-5; a weak D match, TRBD2 (6 bases). V gave up 1 base and J gave up 5 bases, with 9 bases separating them. Germline CDR1 reads SGHDT; CDR2 reads YYEEEE. This CDR3 has 13 amino acids. CDR3 residues: CASSLPGEETQYF. CDR3 in DNA: TGTGCCAGCAGCTTGCCGGGGGAGGAGACCCAGTACTTC.

This clone appeared once. V is TRBV9 and J is TRBJ2-5; D possibly corresponds to TRBD1 (5 bases). Germline V gene sequence: CDR1 SGDLS, CDR2 YYNGEE. V was shortened by 0 bases and J by 5 bases, with 11 bases between the two germline ends. CDR3 size: 14 residues. This CDR3 reads CASSVASRAETQYF. CDR3 DNA sequence: TGTGCCAGCAGCGTAGCGTCCAGGGCGGAGACCCAGTACTTC. Full variable domain (remainder filled in from reference TRBV9 and TRBJ2-5): DSGVTQTPKHLITATGQRVTLRCSPRSGDLSVYWYQQSLDQGLQFLIQYYNGEERAKGNILERFSAQQFPDLHSELNLSSLELGDSALYFCASSVASRAETQYFGPGTRLLVL.

This clone has just a few counts. V gene TRBV2 combines with J gene TRBJ1-2; 8 nucleotides align to TRBD1. The CDR3 is 15 residues long. Germline lookup yields CDR1 SNHLY and CDR2 FYNNEI. V was clipped by 6 bases and J by 0 bases; unmatched bases: 6. The CDR3 region is CASSPDRGPNYGYTF. The CDR3 coding sequence is TGTGCCAGCAGCCCCGACAGGGGACCTAACTATGGCTACACCTTC.

The chain couples TRBV2 to TRBJ1-1; D possibly corresponds to TRBD1 (5 bases). Trimming pared 4 bases from V and 6 bases from J, leaving 15 bases between. Germline assignment: CDR1 SNHLY and CDR2 FYNNEI. The CDR3 runs 14 residues. This CDR3 reads CASSAQELVAEAFF. The CDR3 nucleotides are TGTGCCAGCAGTGCACAGGAGCTGGTCGCTGAAGCTTTCTTT.

V usage is TRBV7-8 and J usage is TRBJ1-6; unclear D gene. The germline V and J ends were trimmed by 2 bases and 1 base, with 9 bases remaining between them. The CDR3 contains 16 residues. Germline values: CDR1 SGHVS, CDR2 FQNEAQ. CDR3 region: CASSLIGRSYNSPLHF. The CDR3 DNA is TGTGCCAGCAGCTTAATAGGGAGATCCTATAATTCACCCCTCCACTTT.

J is TRBJ1-5 and V is TRBV6-6; D uncertain. The CDR3 has 16 amino acids. Germline assignment: CDR1 MNHNY and CDR2 SVGAGI (reference sequence). Trimming took off 6 bases at V and 2 bases at J, with 17 bases between the two ends. CDR3 protein: CASSLSRIRGNQPQHF. CDR3 nucleotides: TGTGCCAGCAGCCTCTCCCGTATACGGGGCAATCAGCCCCAGCATTTT.

Details on this clone: The sample carries other DNA sequences with the same CDR3. The chain couples TRBV5-6 to TRBJ2-1; TRBD2 is a possible D gene (7 bases). CDR1 and CDR2 from the germline V gene are SGHDT and YYEEEE. V was shortened by 0 bases and J by 6 bases, with 13 bases between the two germline ends. This CDR3 is 15 amino acids long. CDR3 bases: TGTGCCAGCAGCTTGGCGGGGGGCGCGGGCAATGAGCAGTTCTTC. Its protein is CASSLAGGAGNEQFF.

The gene calls are TRBV3-1 (or the pseudogene TRBV3-2) and TRBJ1-1; 7 bases are shared with TRBD1. Germline V gene lookup returns CDR1 LGHDT and CDR2 YNNKEL (reference sequence). V was pared by 2 bases and J by 7 bases, with 7 bases of the junction left unmatched. This CDR3 comprises 14 residues. The CDR3 here is CASSQLGTEDEAFF. The CDR3 DNA reads TGTGCCAGCAGCCAACTGGGGACAGAGGATGAAGCTTTCTTT.

This sequence joins TRBV6-5 and TRBJ1-1; 8 nucleotides agree with TRBD1. The CDR3 has 14 residues. Germline values: CDR1 MNHEY, CDR2 SVGAGI. The junction had 3 bases not matched to a gene; V was cut back by 0 bases and J by 6 bases. The CDR3 DNA follows: TGTGCCAGCAGTTACTCCCCGGGACAGGCTGAAGCTTTCTTT. Translated, it gives CASSYSPGQAEAFF.

The rearrangement links TRBV5-1 to TRBJ2-7; the D gene is possibly TRBD2 (7 bases). Deletions cut 0 bases from V and 2 bases from J, with 12 bases between. From germline, CDR1 is SGHRS and CDR2 YFSETQ. This CDR3 spans 15 amino acids. The CDR3 spells CASSLAQGGAYEQYF. The CDR3 nucleotides read TGCGCCAGCAGCTTGGCACAGGGAGGGGCCTACGAGCAGTACTTC.

The chain is built from TRBV10-3 and TRBJ1-1, with D perhaps matching TRBD1 (5 bases). There are 14 residues in the CDR3. V shed 3 bases and J shed 4 bases, with 12 bases lying between them. The germline V gene encodes CDR1 ENHRY and CDR2 SYGVKD. The CDR3 DNA follows: TGTGCCATCAGTGATAGGGGAAGGGTCACTGAAGCTTTCTTT. As protein: CAISDRGRVTEAFF.

The chain has TRBV29-1 and TRBJ2-3; TRBD2 matches 10 bases. This CDR3 spans 15 amino acids. V was clipped by 3 bases and J by 2 bases; unmatched bases: 5. CDR1 SQVTM and CDR2 ANQGSEA come from the germline V gene. CDR3 nucleotides: TGCAGCGTTGATCTAGCGGGGGCCTCCACAGATACGCAGTATTTT. Protein product: CSVDLAGASTDTQYF.

The chain has TRBV3-1 (or the pseudogene TRBV3-2) and TRBJ2-5, with D uncertain. Germline assignment: CDR1 LGHDT and CDR2 YNNKEL (reference sequence). The CDR3 loop spans 13 amino acids. With 0 bases removed from V and 6 bases from J, the gap between germline ends came to 8 bases. The CDR3 reads CASSQDLAQTQYF. The CDR3 bases are TGTGCCAGCAGCCAAGATCTGGCCCAGACCCAGTACTTC.

This rearrangement joins TRBV5-1 to TRBJ2-3; 10 bases are a match to TRBD2. Per germline, CDR1 SGHRS and CDR2 YFSETQ. Germline trimming cut 5 bases from V and 2 bases from J; bases unmatched to any gene: 8. This CDR3 is built from 16 residues. The CDR3 nucleotides are TGCGCCAGCAGAATTACTAGCGGGGACTACACAGATACGCAGTATTTT. Translating gives CASRITSGDYTDTQYF.

The chain recombines TRBV9 with TRBJ1-2; no definite D call. The V and J ends lost 2 bases and 1 base respectively, with 6 bases between them. Germline-derived CDR1 and CDR2 are SGDLS and YYNGEE. CDR3 size: 13 residues. Here the CDR3 DNA reads TGTGCCAGCAGCGTCCACGGTAACTATGGCTACACCTTC. This translates into CASSVHGNYGYTF.

This chain connects TRBV6-5 to TRBJ1-3; no reliable D call. This CDR3 is built from 13 residues. CDR1 MNHEY and CDR2 SVGAGI come from the germline V gene. The ends were cut back, 8 bases at V and 2 bases at J, with 10 bases in the middle. The CDR3, as DNA: TGTGCCAGCGAGGTCTTCCCTGGAAACACCATATATTTT. Protein product: CASEVFPGNTIYF.

The chain joins TRBV11-2 to TRBJ2-1, with D perhaps matching TRBD2 (5 bases). Trimming removed 3 bases from V and 1 base from J, with 10 bases in between. Per the germline V gene, CDR1 is SGHAT and CDR2 is FQNNGV. The CDR3 sequence is 15 residues long. The DNA of the CDR3 is TGTGCCAGCAGCTTTCCCCGCGGGTCCTACAATGAGCAGTTCTTC. It yields the protein CASSFPRGSYNEQFF. The variable domain in full, with the rest retrieved from reference TRBV11-2 and TRBJ2-1, is EAGVAQSPRYKIIEKRQSVAFWCNPISGHATLYWYQQILGQGPKLLIQFQNNGVVDDSQLPKDRFSAERLKGVDSTLKIQPAKLEDSAVYLCASSFPRGSYNEQFFGPGTRLTVL.

The rearrangement uses TRBV11-3 and TRBJ1-6, with D tentatively TRBD1 (6 bases). Germline assignment: CDR1 SGHNT and CDR2 YENEEA. The V gene lost 4 bases and the J gene lost 7 bases, with 11 bases spanning the gap. This CDR3 comprises 14 residues. The CDR3 loop reads CASSSTGRNSPLHF. The CDR3 DNA sequence: TGTGCCAGCAGCTCGACAGGAAGAAATTCACCCCTCCACTTT. Complete variable domain (other parts from reference TRBV11-3 and TRBJ1-6): EAGVVQSPRYKIIEKKQPVAFWCNPISGHNTLYWYLQNLGQGPELLIRYENEEAVDDSQLPKDRFSAERLKGVDSTLKIQPAELGDSAVYLCASSSTGRNSPLHFGNGTRLTVT.

The chain uses TRBV6-5 and TRBJ1-4, with 9 bases that match TRBD1. The CDR3 consists of 14 residues. J was trimmed by 7 bases and V by 5 bases; bases with no gene match: 5. Germline lookup yields CDR1 MNHEY and CDR2 SVGAGI. CDR3 sequence reads: CASSQTGGVEKLFF. As DNA, the CDR3 is TGTGCCAGCAGTCAGACAGGGGGAGTTGAAAAACTGTTTTTT.

V and J are TRBV27 and TRBJ2-5, with 8 nucleotides matching TRBD1. The germline gives CDR1 MNHEY, CDR2 SMNVEV (reference sequence). Trimming removed 3 bases from V and 4 bases from J; junction bases left unmatched: 16. The CDR3 is made up of 18 amino acids. The CDR3 DNA follows: TGTGCCAGCAGTTTCGACCCTTCAGGGACAGGCGATAGAGAGACCCAGTACTTC. Protein sequence: CASSFDPSGTGDRETQYF.

The V gene is TRBV11-2, the J gene TRBJ2-5, with TRBD1 as a possible D gene (5 bases). CDR1 and CDR2 (germline): SGHAT, FQNNGV. Trimming stripped 1 base from V and 2 bases from J, with 14 bases between. The CDR3 extends over 16 amino acids. CDR3 sequence reads: CASSLGSGAGQETQYF. CDR3 DNA sequence: TGTGCCAGCAGCTTAGGCAGTGGGGCAGGTCAAGAGACCCAGTACTTC.

This clone was found a few times. The V and J genes are TRBV29-1 and TRBJ1-2; 7 positions match TRBD1. V lost 4 bases and J lost 4; bases outside the gene matches: 9. The CDR3 is 14 residues long. Germline CDR1 and CDR2: SQVTM and ANQGSEA. CDR3 in DNA: TGCAGCGTTGGGGCCGACAGGGATTTCTATGGCTACACCTTC. Residues: CSVGADRDFYGYTF.

This clone has only one observation. The chain has TRBV5-5 and TRBJ1-2; D gene ambiguous. The germline V gene encodes CDR1 SGHKS and CDR2 YYEKEE (reference sequence). V dropped 4 bases and J dropped 8 bases, with 15 bases sitting between them. The CDR3 has 13 residues. CDR3 region: CASSPGSEVGYTF. The CDR3 DNA follows: TGTGCCAGCAGCCCGGGAAGTGAAGTCGGCTACACCTTC.

J is TRBJ2-3 and V is TRBV4-2; 8 bases agree with TRBD2. V trimming: 0 bases; J trimming: 7 bases; junction bases outside the gene matches: 12. The CDR3 is made up of 17 amino acids. The germline CDR1 and CDR2 sequences are LGHNA and YNFKEQ. CDR3: CASSQDYAGGGQYTQYF. CDR3 DNA: TGTGCCAGCAGCCAAGATTACGCGGGGGGCGGGCAGTATACGCAGTATTTT.

There are a few counts of this clone. V is TRBV5-1 and J is TRBJ1-2; possibly TRBD1 for D (5 bases). The germline V gene encodes CDR1 SGHRS and CDR2 YFSETQ. The CDR3 extends over 13 amino acids. V lost 5 bases, J lost 7 bases, and 15 bases lay in between. The CDR3 sequence is CASRQDTNPGYTF. The DNA for the CDR3 is TGCGCCAGCAGACAGGACACGAACCCTGGCTACACCTTC.

The chain has TRBV4-1 and TRBJ2-7; D possibly corresponds to TRBD1 (5 bases). Germline lookup yields CDR1 MGHRA and CDR2 YSYEKL. V was trimmed by 0 bases and J by 5 bases, leaving 23 bases between them. There are 18 residues in the CDR3. In DNA, the CDR3 is TGCGCCAGCAGCCAAGAGTCCGGTTTGTCATCTTGGGGCCACGAGCAGTACTTC. This encodes CASSQESGLSSWGHEQYF.

The chain couples TRBV18 to TRBJ2-7, with D possibly matching TRBD2 (6 bases). The CDR3 is 12 amino acids. Germline V gene data show CDR1 as KGHSH and CDR2 as LQKENI. Trimming stripped 2 bases from V and 6 bases from J, with 8 bases between. This chain's CDR3 is CASSPGGIEQYF. Here the CDR3 DNA reads TGTGCCAGCTCACCAGGAGGGATCGAGCAGTACTTC. The variable domain in full, with the rest retrieved from reference TRBV18 and TRBJ2-7, is NAGVMQNPRHLVRRRGQEARLRCSPMKGHSHVYWYRQLPEEGLKFMVYLQKENIIDESGMPKERFSAEFPKEGPSILRIQQVVRGDSAAYFCASSPGGIEQYFGPGTRLTVT.

CDR3 DNA sequence: TGTGCCAGCAGTCTAGCAACTAATGAAAAACTGTTTTTT. Its translation: CASSLATNEKLFF. This chain joins TRBV7-2 and TRBJ1-4, with D hard to call. The CDR3 loop spans 13 amino acids. Germline CDR1 is SGHTA and CDR2 is FQGNSA. Trimming cost V 6 bases and J 0 bases, with 5 bases left between them.

The V call is TRBV24-1, the J call TRBJ2-7; TRBD1 is a possible D gene (6 bases). The CDR3 spans 14 residues. The ends were cut back, 3 bases at V and 3 bases at J, with 11 bases in the middle. Looked up from germline, CDR1 is KGHDR and CDR2 is SFDVKD. The CDR3 is CATSDPGQSYEQYF. The CDR3 DNA reads as TGTGCCACCAGTGATCCCGGACAGAGCTACGAGCAGTACTTC.